A single sample is the source of the 19 T cell receptor beta chains below, sequenced in a study of cytomegalovirus exposure and HLA in healthy donors. 13 Jbeta primers and 60 Vbeta primers were used for the PCR. Sequenced by immunoSEQ multiplex PCR; TCRdb stores in-frame clones only, minus some. The top ten hold around 0.99% of the sample, which has some 180,000 clones, 87% seen once. Material for sequencing was PBMCs. The receptors were gathered from a boy younger than 10 in good health and CMV-seronegative.

This clone came up once. This sequence joins TRBV7-6 and TRBJ1-1, with unresolved D. The germline V gene encodes CDR1 SGHVS and CDR2 FNYEAQ. This CDR3 has 14 amino acids. V lost 5 bases, J lost 0 bases, and 10 bases lay in between. The DNA for the CDR3 is TGTGCCAGCAGCCGTCGCGCTTTGAACACTGAAGCTTTCTTT. Protein sequence: CASSRRALNTEAFF.

Here the CDR3 reads CASSLPSGSGYNEQFF. The CDR3 DNA follows: TGTGCCAGCAGCTTACCTAGCGGGAGTGGGTACAATGAGCAGTTCTTC. This chain links TRBV9 with TRBJ2-1, with 10 bases matching TRBD2. Germline CDR1 SGDLS, CDR2 YYNGEE. This CDR3 has 16 residues. V shed 4 bases and J 4 bases; nucleotides not matched to a gene: 8. The whole variable domain, remainder taken from reference TRBV9 and TRBJ2-1, is DSGVTQTPKHLITATGQRVTLRCSPRSGDLSVYWYQQSLDQGLQFLIQYYNGEERAKGNILERFSAQQFPDLHSELNLSSLELGDSALYFCASSLPSGSGYNEQFFGPGTRLTVL.

The gene calls are TRBV28 and TRBJ1-5; the match to TRBD1 covers 7 bases. Unmatched junction bases numbered 16, after V lost 5 bases and J lost 6 bases. Germline CDR1 reads MDHEN; CDR2 reads SYDVKM. The CDR3 sequence is 17 residues long. CDR3 nucleotide sequence: TGTGCCAGCAGTCTCCTTCCGGGACAGTCTAAGTCTCAGCCCCAGCATTTT. Protein: CASSLLPGQSKSQPQHF.

The chain uses TRBV5-1 and TRBJ2-7; TRBD1 matches 8 bases. The CDR3 totals 15 residues. The junction had 8 bases not matched to a gene; V was cut back by 4 bases and J by 2 bases. From germline, CDR1 is SGHRS and CDR2 YFSETQ. CDR3 sequence: CASSRSGTGTYEQYF. CDR3 DNA sequence: TGCGCCAGCAGCCGATCCGGGACAGGCACCTACGAGCAGTACTTC.

The V and J genes are TRBV27 and TRBJ2-6; a possible D gene is TRBD1 (8 bases). The CDR3 is made up of 20 amino acids. Germline loops: CDR1 MNHEY, CDR2 SMNVEV (reference sequence). V dropped 5 bases and J dropped 12 bases, with 35 bases sitting between them. CDR3 residues: CASSVRVVFREDRADSVLTF. In nucleotides, the CDR3 is TGTGCCAGCAGTGTCCGTGTCGTCTTTCGGGAGGACAGGGCCGACTCCGTCCTGACTTTC.

This rearrangement joins TRBV6-1 to TRBJ2-3; perhaps TRBD1 as D (5 bases). The V and J ends lost 0 bases and 4 bases respectively, with 14 bases between them. The CDR3 extends over 16 amino acids. Germline values: CDR1 MNHNS, CDR2 SASEGT. DNA of the CDR3: TGTGCCAGCAGTGAAGCGCAGTCCAGGGTCCCAGATACGCAGTATTTT. Translation: CASSEAQSRVPDTQYF.

V gene TRBV5-1 combines with J gene TRBJ2-3; 7 bases line up with TRBD2. Germline V gene lookup returns CDR1 SGHRS and CDR2 YFSETQ. This CDR3 comprises 15 residues. The ends lost 4 bases at V and 5 bases at J; junction bases unmatched: 10. This CDR3 reads CASSPEGWGGDTQYF. CDR3 nucleotide sequence: TGCGCCAGCAGCCCCGAGGGTTGGGGGGGAGATACGCAGTATTTT.

This clone came up many times. The chain carries TRBV19 and TRBJ1-4, with TRBD1 matching over 10 bases. Trimming at V came to 7 bases and at J to 6 bases, leaving 8 bases not matched to a gene. Germline lookup yields CDR1 LNHDA and CDR2 SQIVND (reference sequence). The CDR3 consists of 15 residues. The CDR3 nucleotides are TGTGCCAGTACTCTATATGGACAGGGGGATGAAAAACTGTTTTTT. This translates into CASTLYGQGDEKLFF.

The V gene is TRBV10-2, the J gene TRBJ1-3; unclear D gene. There are 11 residues in the CDR3. Germline CDR1 and CDR2: WSHSY and SAAADI. Trimming cost V 8 bases and J 4 bases, with 6 bases left between them. CDR3 nucleotide sequence: TGCGCCAGCCAATTGGGAAACACCATATATTTT. Amino acid sequence: CASQLGNTIYF.

The chain couples TRBV4-1 to TRBJ2-3, with TRBD2 as a possible D gene (6 bases). This CDR3 region has 17 residues. V was trimmed by 4 bases and J by 8 bases, leaving 25 bases between them. The V gene's germline CDR1 is MGHRA and CDR2 YSYEKL. The CDR3 here is CASSPAGGETTQGTQYF. CDR3 DNA: TGCGCCAGCAGCCCCGCCGGCGGGGAGACAACCCAGGGTACGCAGTATTTT.

J is TRBJ2-1 and V is TRBV29-1; D is undetermined. The V gene lost 4 bases and the J gene lost 9 bases, with 7 bases spanning the gap. The CDR3 totals 10 residues. Per germline, CDR1 SQVTM and CDR2 ANQGSEA. This CDR3 is CSVVSREQFF. Here the CDR3 DNA reads TGCAGCGTTGTATCGCGTGAGCAGTTCTTC.

The chain combines TRBV15 with TRBJ1-5, with D unresolved. The CDR3 covers 13 residues. Germline V gene lookup returns CDR1 LNHNV and CDR2 YYDKDF (reference sequence). V lost 8 bases and J lost 6, with 14 bases in between. The CDR3 loop reads CATSEGLGQPQHF. CDR3 nucleotide sequence: TGTGCCACCTCGGAGGGTCTGGGTCAGCCCCAGCATTTT.

The chain is built from TRBV9 and TRBJ2-1, with 8 bases fitting TRBD1. Germline values: CDR1 SGDLS, CDR2 YYNGEE. The junction had 4 bases not matched to a gene; V was cut back by 7 bases and J by 4 bases. This CDR3 region has 13 residues. The CDR3 reads CASSGGGYNEQFF. The CDR3 nucleotides read TGTGCCAGCTCAGGGGGCGGGTACAATGAGCAGTTCTTC.

The chain carries TRBV6-6 and TRBJ1-2; D might be TRBD1 (5 bases). Germline CDR1 MNHNY, CDR2 SVGAGI (reference sequence). Trimming removed 5 bases at V and 7 bases at J, with 20 bases between. The CDR3 covers 15 residues. CDR3 sequence: CASSHPTVWRGGYTF. DNA of the CDR3: TGTGCCAGCAGTCACCCGACGGTTTGGAGGGGTGGCTACACCTTC.

CDR3 DNA: TGTCAGGACAGAACTAATGAAAAACTGTTTTTT. Residues: CQDRTNEKLFF. This chain links TRBV28 with TRBJ1-4; D perhaps matches TRBD1 (6 bases). There are 11 residues in the CDR3. The germline V gene has CDR1 MDHEN and CDR2 SYDVKM.

This clone was seen a few times. The rearrangement uses TRBV7-6 and TRBJ1-3; 9 bases are shared with TRBD1. With 5 bases clipped from V and 3 bases from J, the junction kept 11 bases outside the gene matches. Germline V lookup: CDR1 SGHVS, CDR2 FNYEAQ. CDR3 length: 17 amino acids. CDR3: CASSPQPQGAGGNTIYF. CDR3 DNA sequence: TGTGCCAGCAGCCCGCAGCCACAGGGGGCCGGTGGAAACACCATATATTTT. The whole variable domain, filled in from reference TRBV7-6 and TRBJ1-3, reads GAGVSQSPRYKVTKRGQDVALRCDPISGHVSLYWYRQALGQGPEFLTYFNYEAQQDKSGLPNDRFSAERPEGSISTLTIQRTEQRDSAMYRCASSPQPQGAGGNTIYFGEGSWLTVV.

The V and J genes are TRBV5-1 and TRBJ2-1; D perhaps matches TRBD1 (6 bases). The CDR3 extends over 15 amino acids. Between the trimmed V and J ends, which lost 0 bases and 5 bases, there was a span of 12 bases. Germline V gene data show CDR1 as SGHRS and CDR2 as YFSETQ. The CDR3, as DNA: TGCGCCAGCAGCTTGGGTGACAGGACGAACAATGAGCAGTTCTTC. Protein product: CASSLGDRTNNEQFF.

This chain uses TRBV7-2 with TRBJ2-7; a possible D gene is TRBD1 (6 bases). This CDR3 is 17 amino acids long. Deletions cut 3 bases from V and 5 bases from J, with 23 bases between. CDR1 and CDR2 from the germline V gene are SGHTA and FQGNSA. The CDR3 here is CASSFSPQGHPSDEQYF. The CDR3 coding sequence is TGTGCCAGCAGCTTCTCCCCACAGGGTCACCCGAGTGACGAGCAGTACTTC.

The chain uses TRBV28 and TRBJ1-5; D not certain. CDR1 and CDR2 (germline): MDHEN, SYDVKM. Trimming removed 8 bases at V and 5 bases at J, with 22 bases between. The CDR3 runs 16 residues. CDR3 protein: CASLPTGVGLHQPQHF. Written as DNA, the CDR3 is TGTGCCAGCTTACCGACCGGGGTGGGCCTTCATCAGCCCCAGCATTTT.